This T cell receptor (beta chain) derives from a study of T cells in Graves' hyperthyroidism and ophthalmopathy. TCR beta CDR3 regions were amplified from RNA. The TCR CDR3 was amplified in a first-round RT-PCR using the HTBI primer set. A single record per CDR3 protein comes from TCRdb applying MiXCR to the multiplex PCR reads. The sample lists 500,000 to 550,000 distinct CDR3 sequences, 15% to 20% seen once, with approximately 48% in the top ten. This clonotype was observed once. Orbital computed tomography, thyroid ultrasound, serum thyroxine and TRAb, and clinical symptoms together informed the diagnoses. The CDR3 spans 13 residues. The V and J ends lost 7 bases and 7 bases respectively, with 17 bases between them. CDR1 SGHDT and CDR2 YYEEEE come from the germline V gene.

The chain is built from TRBV5-6 and TRBJ1-1; D might be TRBD1 (6 bases). This clonotype originated in a man aged 35 to 55 with Graves' ophthalmopathy. The sequencing input was blood. CDR3 region: CASLGWGAHEAFF. CDR3 in DNA: TGTGCCAGCTTGGGGTGGGGGGCCCATGAAGCTTTCTTT.